This TCR beta chain was obtained from a study of T cell responses to AZD1222 COVID-19 vaccine. Germline V CDR1 and CDR2: WSHSY, SAAADI. The V and J ends lost 5 bases and 8 bases respectively, with 15 bases between them. This CDR3 comprises 13 residues. Clones were read by immunoSEQ multiplex PCR, and TCRdb kept only the in-frame ones, dropping some. The sample includes 150,000 to 200,000 clones, roughly nine tenths of them seen just once. Investigators merged groups given second doses at roughly 4 or roughly 12 weeks. The clonotype originates from an adult who received the AZD1222 COVID-19 vaccine. Material: peripheral blood, obtained 28 days after the second AZD1222 dose. V is TRBV10-2 and J is TRBJ1-2; the D gene is possibly TRBD1 (5 bases). The CDR3 DNA follows: TGCGCCAGCAGTCCCGACCGGGGCGGGGGCTACACCTTC. Its translation is CASSPDRGGGYTF.